A single sample gave rise to the 25 T cell receptor beta chains below, sequenced in a study of cytomegalovirus exposure and HLA in healthy donors. In the PCR, 60 Vbeta and 13 Jbeta primers were used. Assay used: immunoSEQ multiplex PCR; TCRdb lists only in-frame clones, some missing. The sample yields about 110,000 clones, nearly 85% seen once. The sequenced sample was PBMCs. Receptors were obtained from a man in his late teens or twenties in good health and CMV-seronegative.

This chain connects TRBV5-5 to TRBJ1-3; D remains unclear. V shed 3 bases and J shed 3 bases, with 10 bases lying between them. CDR3 length: 14 amino acids. Germline CDR1 reads SGHKS; CDR2 reads YYEKEE (reference sequence). The DNA for the CDR3 is TGTGCCAGCAGCTCCACGGTCGGTGGAAACACCATATATTTT. It yields the protein CASSSTVGGNTIYF.

The chain is built from TRBV6-7 and TRBJ2-5; D is ambiguous. TRBV6-7 is an ORF; its function is uncertain. The CDR3 extends over 13 amino acids. CDR3 loop: CFLAAARQETQYF. DNA of the CDR3: TGTTTTTTGGCGGCGGCCCGCCAAGAGACCCAGTACTTC.

The chain couples TRBV27 to TRBJ2-1, with a weak D call TRBD1 (6 bases). The CDR3 totals 12 residues. Trimming removed 5 bases from V and 11 bases from J, with 13 bases in between. The germline V gene encodes CDR1 MNHEY and CDR2 SMNVEV (reference sequence). The CDR3 DNA sequence: TGTGCCAGCAGTCGAGGACAGTCTAAGCAGTTCTTC. It codes for CASSRGQSKQFF.

The gene calls are TRBV6-1 and TRBJ1-4; 7 bases agree with TRBD1. CDR1 MNHNS and CDR2 SASEGT come from the germline V gene. The CDR3 contains 17 residues. The trim removed 2 bases at V and 1 base at J, leaving 7 bases unmatched. The chain's CDR3 is CASSEPRDSQTNEKLFF. Here the CDR3 DNA reads TGTGCCAGCAGTGAACCGAGGGACAGCCAAACTAATGAAAAACTGTTTTTT.

This chain connects TRBV21-1 to TRBJ2-2; TRBD1, as called in the table, went unchecked against the DNA. TRBV21-1 is flagged as a pseudogene. The CDR3 is 18 amino acids. CDR3 nucleotides: TGTGCCAGCAGCAAAGAGGGGGCGGGACAATCGCTAACCGGGGAGCTGTTTTTT. Translating gives CASSKEGAGQSLTGELFF.

The chain combines TRBV27 with TRBJ2-7, with TRBD2 identical over 9 bases. V was pared by 6 bases and J by 3 bases, with 6 bases of the junction left unmatched. Germline V CDR1 and CDR2: MNHEY, SMNVEV (reference sequence). The CDR3 length is 14 residues. This CDR3 reads CASSRKREDYEQYF. The CDR3 DNA is TGTGCCAGCAGCCGTAAGCGGGAGGACTACGAGCAGTACTTC.

The gene calls are TRBV7-9 and TRBJ2-3, with 7 bases lining up with TRBD1. The CDR3 sequence is 17 residues long. J gave up 0 bases and V 5 bases, and 11 bases lay outside the gene matches. Germline V gene lookup returns CDR1 SEHNR and CDR2 FQNEAQ (reference sequence). CDR3 DNA: TGTGCCAGCAGCGTGTGGGACAGCGGAACTAGCACAGATACGCAGTATTTT. Translated, it gives CASSVWDSGTSTDTQYF.

The rearrangement uses TRBV7-9 and TRBJ2-2, with a possible D match to TRBD2 (6 bases). Germline CDR1 and CDR2: SEHNR and FQNEAQ (reference sequence). CDR3 length: 15 residues. The CDR3 DNA reads TGTTCCACCCCCCCGGGACTCAGTACCGCCGGGGAGCTGTTTTTT. Its translation is CSTPPGLSTAGELFF.

The chain combines TRBV2 with TRBJ2-1; 10 bases agree with TRBD2. The CDR3 is 16 residues long. J was trimmed by 0 bases and V by 5 bases; bases with no gene match: 4. Germline-derived CDR1 and CDR2 are SNHLY and FYNNEI. CDR3 loop: CASSTTSGLSYNEQFF. The CDR3 nucleotides read TGTGCCAGCAGTACGACTAGCGGGCTCTCCTACAATGAGCAGTTCTTC.

The CDR3 here is CASSSGPGTGDGELFF. The CDR3 DNA reads TGTGCCAGCAGCTCAGGTCCCGGGACAGGGGACGGGGAGCTGTTTTTT. The V and J genes are TRBV13 and TRBJ2-2; TRBD1 matches 10 bases. The V gene end was trimmed by 4 bases and the J gene end by 7 bases; junction bases not matched to a gene: 9. The CDR3 has 16 amino acids. CDR1 is PRHDT, CDR2 FYEKMQ, per germline (reference sequence).

V and J are TRBV11-3 and TRBJ1-1, with a possible D match to TRBD1 (6 bases). Germline CDR1 reads SGHNT; CDR2 reads YENEEA. Trimming left V 8 bases short and J 1 base short, with 14 bases between. CDR3 length: 14 residues. The CDR3 loop is CASRLTTGNTEAFF. In DNA form, the CDR3 reads TGTGCCAGCCGTCTTACGACAGGGAACACTGAAGCTTTCTTT.

A word on this clone: Germline and junction disagree at one end, which may indicate a read error. V usage is TRBV7-7 and J usage is TRBJ2-1, with 13 bases matching TRBD2. CDR3 length: 14 amino acids. CDR1 and CDR2 from the germline V gene are SSHAT and FNYEAQ (reference sequence). The CDR3 spells CASSRTSGSNEQFF. CDR3 DNA: TGTGCTAGCAGCCGGACTAGCGGGAGTAATGAGCAGTTCTTC. Variable domain in full (rest from reference TRBV7-7 and TRBJ2-1): GAGVSQSPRYKVTKRGQDVTLRCDPISSHATLYWYQQALGQGPEFLTYFNYEAQPDKSGLPSDRFSAERPEGSISTLTIQRTEQRDSAMYRCASSRTSGSNEQFFGPGTRLTVL.

The chain links TRBV6-6 to TRBJ1-2; TRBD1 matches 9 bases. Germline V gives CDR1 MNHNY, CDR2 SVGAGI (reference sequence). The ends lost 5 bases at V and 8 bases at J; junction bases unmatched: 12. CDR3 length: 15 residues. CDR3 sequence (DNA): TGTGCCAGCAGTGATACCAACCGGGACAGGGACGGCTACACCTTC. Its protein product is CASSDTNRDRDGYTF.

On this clone: This CDR3 is also generated by other DNA sequences in the sample. This chain joins TRBV5-1 and TRBJ2-2; possibly TRBD2 for D (6 bases). Germline CDR1 SGHRS, CDR2 YFSETQ. The CDR3 consists of 14 residues. Trimming cost V 0 bases and J 4 bases, with 7 bases left between them. CDR3 in DNA: TGCGCCAGCAGCTTGGGGGGAGGCACCGGGGAGCTGTTTTTT. Translation gives CASSLGGGTGELFF. Combining the CDR3 with reference TRBV5-1 and TRBJ2-2 gives the whole variable domain KAGVTQTPRYLIKTRGQQVTLSCSPISGHRSVSWYQQTPGQGLQFLFEYFSETQRNKGNFPGRFSGRQFSNSRSEMNVSTLELGDSALYLCASSLGGGTGELFFGEGSRLTVL.

The J gene is TRBJ1-2, the V gene TRBV7-2, with 9 bases fitting TRBD1. The ends lost 5 bases at V and 4 bases at J; junction bases unmatched: 8. The CDR3 extends over 15 amino acids. CDR1 is SGHTA and CDR2 is FQGNSA in the germline V gene. CDR3 residues: CASSTTGGAGYGYTF. Written as DNA, the CDR3 is TGTGCCAGCAGCACCACAGGGGGCGCCGGCTATGGCTACACCTTC.

The chain uses TRBV4-2 and TRBJ2-7; D gene ambiguous. The CDR3 contains 13 residues. CDR1 and CDR2 from the germline V gene are LGHNA and YNFKEQ. V was clipped by 1 base and J by 5 bases, with 9 bases between them. The CDR3 DNA follows: TGTGCCAGCAGCCAAGTCCGTGGCCACGAGCAGTACTTC. Protein product: CASSQVRGHEQYF.

The chain is built from TRBV9 and TRBJ2-5, with TRBD2 matching over 11 bases. V was pared by 4 bases and J by 0 bases, with 14 bases of the junction left unmatched. This CDR3 is 19 amino acids long. CDR1 SGDLS and CDR2 YYNGEE come from the germline V gene. The CDR3 nucleotides read TGTGCCAGCAGCCCCTCCCTCTTGACTAGCGGGACACACCAAGAGACCCAGTACTTC. This codes for CASSPSLLTSGTHQETQYF.

This sequence joins TRBV19 and TRBJ2-2; TRBD1 aligns across 10 bases. V gave up 3 bases and J gave up 6 bases; unmatched junction bases: 7. Germline CDR1 is LNHDA and CDR2 is SQIVND (reference sequence). This CDR3 has 16 amino acids. The CDR3 region has the DNA TGTGCCAGTAGTATCACCCCGGGACAGGGGTCCGGGGAGCTGTTTTTT. Translated: CASSITPGQGSGELFF.

In this sample, this clone turned up once. The rearrangement links TRBV19 to TRBJ2-5, with a weak D call TRBD2 (7 bases). Germline-derived CDR1 and CDR2 are LNHDA and SQIVND (reference sequence). This CDR3 has 14 residues. The germline V and J ends were trimmed by 3 bases and 4 bases, with 12 bases remaining between them. The CDR3 nucleotides are TGTGCCAGTAGTATTCAGGGAGGGGGAGAGACCCAGTACTTC. This gives the protein CASSIQGGGETQYF.

Worth noting for this clone: Since the CDR3 does not end with the conserved phenylalanine or tryptophan, this likely comes from a read error. The chain links TRBV2 to TRBJ1-2, with TRBD1 matching 10 bases. The CDR3 is 14 amino acids. Germline assignment: CDR1 SNHLY and CDR2 FYNNEI. The V gene end was trimmed by 4 bases and the J gene end by 4 bases; junction bases not matched to a gene: 3. CDR3 residues: CASSGDRGIYGYTL. Here the CDR3 DNA reads TGTGCCAGCAGTGGGGACAGGGGAATCTATGGCTACACCCTC.

V usage is TRBV7-2 and J usage is TRBJ1-1, with D possibly TRBD1 on 5 matching bases. In germline, CDR1 is SGHTA, CDR2 FQGNSA. This CDR3 spans 19 amino acids. V lost 1 base and J lost 0, with 21 bases in between. The DNA of the CDR3 is TGTGCCAGCAGCTTAGACGGGTACGGGGGTGGCCTTATGAACACTGAAGCTTTCTTT. Its translation is CASSLDGYGGGLMNTEAFF.

This rearrangement joins TRBV27 to TRBJ1-2; maybe TRBD1 (6 bases). Germline values: CDR1 MNHEY, CDR2 SMNVEV (reference sequence). V was clipped by 7 bases and J by 8 bases, with 20 bases between them. The CDR3 extends over 14 amino acids. The CDR3 here is CASTPVGGGEGYTF. CDR3 bases: TGTGCCAGCACCCCAGTCGGGGGGGGCGAAGGCTACACCTTC.

Turning to this clone: Other DNA sequences of this sample code for an identical CDR3. The rearrangement uses TRBV7-8 and TRBJ2-7; D is uncertain. V was cut by 4 bases and J by 2 bases, with 12 bases left in between. In germline, CDR1 is SGHVS, CDR2 FQNEAQ. This CDR3 region has 14 residues. In nucleotides, the CDR3 is TGTGCCAGCAGCTCTCGACTCTTAACCTACGAGCAGTACTTC. It encodes CASSSRLLTYEQYF.

This sequence joins TRBV13 and TRBJ1-4, with D perhaps TRBD1 (6 bases). V lost 3 bases, J lost 6 bases, and 8 bases lay in between. This CDR3 comprises 13 residues. CDR1 is PRHDT, CDR2 FYEKMQ, per germline (reference sequence). The CDR3 region has the DNA TGTGCCAGCAGCTTCCCAGGGGATGAAAAACTGTTTTTT. Its protein product is CASSFPGDEKLFF. The full variable domain, its missing parts supplied by reference TRBV13 and TRBJ1-4, is AAGVIQSPRHLIKEKRETATLKCYPIPRHDTVYWYQQGPGQDPQFLISFYEKMQSDKGSIPDRFSAQQFSDYHSELNMSSLELGDSALYFCASSFPGDEKLFFGSGTQLSVL.

The chain is built from TRBV7-6 and TRBJ2-1; D is unclear. With 0 bases removed from V and 3 bases from J, the gap between germline ends came to 12 bases. The CDR3 spans 16 residues. Germline CDR1 is SGHVS and CDR2 is FNYEAQ. In nucleotides, the CDR3 is TGTGCCAGCAGCTTAGCGTTGGAGTTCGGCTACAATGAGCAGTTCTTC. As protein: CASSLALEFGYNEQFF. The full variable domain, rest sourced from reference TRBV7-6 and TRBJ2-1, is GAGVSQSPRYKVTKRGQDVALRCDPISGHVSLYWYRQALGQGPEFLTYFNYEAQQDKSGLPNDRFSAERPEGSISTLTIQRTEQRDSAMYRCASSLALEFGYNEQFFGPGTRLTVL.